The clone carrying this T cell receptor beta chain was counted a few times. In the authors' methods: Amplification of reference gene primers provided the estimated nucleated cell counts. The table came from immunoSEQ multiplex PCR; TCRdb's copy has only in-frame clones and leaves some out. V and J calls and clone size follow that table, whereas D and trimming were derived from the DNA. This sample carries 100,000 to 150,000 clones, around 86% of them seen once, and the ten largest clones take just over 6.5%. CDR1 is SGHTA and CDR2 is FQGNSA in the germline V gene. Trimming shortened V by 5 bases and J by 0 bases, and 14 bases separated the two germline ends. This CDR3 is 15 amino acids long. This sample is drawn from a study of blood T cell repertoires in COVID-19.

The receptor comes from a man older than 75 with active or convalescent COVID-19. The sample was peripheral blood. The chain recombines TRBV7-2 with TRBJ2-7, with D perhaps matching TRBD2 (5 bases). CDR3 bases: TGTGCCAGCAGCCCCAGCCTAACTAGCTCCTACGAGCAGTACTTC. Translated, it gives CASSPSLTSSYEQYF.